Included here is one T cell receptor beta chain sequence, with context. The antigen it recognizes is unknown. No quality values exist for individual bases; no much larger clone is one base distant. TCR beta CDR3 regions were sequenced from DNA using the immunoSEQ Assay. On the study's bioinformatics: T cell density was computed as TCR beta template counts normalized to usable DNA estimated by amplifying housekeeping genes. Using the preseqR package, richness was estimated by extrapolating to 120,000 templates for tissue samples and 400,000 templates for PBMC samples. Clonality was defined as one minus Pielou's evenness. Tissue-enriched TCRs were identified by differential abundance testing using productive amino-acid clonotypes, minimum total count 5 and alpha 0.1. The Jaccard Index and the Morisita Overlap Index were used to measure how much the repertoires overlapped between compartments. TCR beta CDR3s were clustered by GLIPH together with public tetramer-defined viral CDR3s, and at least three viral sequences plus V-gene enrichment were required for viral motifs. The table comes from immuneACCESS by way of TCRdb, which keeps in-frame sequences with V and J called. Part of the clones is missing from these tables; in studies checked, under half for an unresolved V gene and the rest for unknown reasons. V, J and clone size are taken as reported in that table, and D and trimming were inferred from the DNA itself. In all, the sample holds under 20,000 clones, and approximately 84% of those were seen once. The ten largest clonotypes hold 23% of the sample.

The source of the sample is a study of T cells in localized non-small cell lung cancer (dated by TCRdb to the early 2020s). About the investigation overall: T cell repertoires of hundreds of early-stage NSCLC patients were analyzed, with tumors being compared against uninvolved tumor-adjacent lungs. The cohort consisted of 236 treatment-naive NSCLC patients whose localized lung tumors had been resected. A mean age of around 66 years was recorded for the NSCLC patients, of whom 120 to 150 were male and about a hundred were female.

At diagnosis, tumor, uninvolved tumor-adjacent lung and peripheral blood were collected and then preserved as a mix of FFPE and fresh-frozen material. For TCR repertoire profiling, the blood samples were analyzed as peripheral blood mononuclear cells. Study-wide conclusions, independent of this receptor: Because of the exploratory design, TCR variables were selected using unadjusted p-values without false-discovery rate correction. Higher blood T cell density associated with longer overall survival, while higher adjacent-lung clonality associated with shorter survival. Because multi-region sequencing of the tumors was not done, intratumor heterogeneity could not be ruled out. A median of 57 of the top 100 tumor clones turned up in the paired uninvolved adjacent lung, and approximately 30 of those clones also ranked among the top 100 of that same adjacent lung. The highest T cell clonality was observed in uninvolved tumor-adjacent lung, where clonality exceeded that of tumor, suggesting that antigenic responses were more focused in uninvolved tumor-adjacent lung.

The CDR3 has 15 amino acids, counting the end cysteine and phenylalanine. Only the CDR3 region is kept as DNA, spanning 45 bases read in frame from base 1. CDR1 and CDR2 were assigned from the germline V gene as MGHRA and YSYEKL. Trimming takes 4 bases from V and 5 bases from J, and the germline ends sit 14 bases apart. This clonotype was obtained from a male donor at least 60 years old with stage I lung adenocarcinoma. Specimen: peripheral blood, collected before any cancer treatment. The chain uses TRBV4-1 and TRBJ2-2; the D gene is perhaps TRBD1, on 6 matching bases. The base sequence is TGCGCCAGCAGCCTCGAAGACAGGATGACCGGGGAGCTGTTTTTT. Its coded protein is CASSLEDRMTGELFF.